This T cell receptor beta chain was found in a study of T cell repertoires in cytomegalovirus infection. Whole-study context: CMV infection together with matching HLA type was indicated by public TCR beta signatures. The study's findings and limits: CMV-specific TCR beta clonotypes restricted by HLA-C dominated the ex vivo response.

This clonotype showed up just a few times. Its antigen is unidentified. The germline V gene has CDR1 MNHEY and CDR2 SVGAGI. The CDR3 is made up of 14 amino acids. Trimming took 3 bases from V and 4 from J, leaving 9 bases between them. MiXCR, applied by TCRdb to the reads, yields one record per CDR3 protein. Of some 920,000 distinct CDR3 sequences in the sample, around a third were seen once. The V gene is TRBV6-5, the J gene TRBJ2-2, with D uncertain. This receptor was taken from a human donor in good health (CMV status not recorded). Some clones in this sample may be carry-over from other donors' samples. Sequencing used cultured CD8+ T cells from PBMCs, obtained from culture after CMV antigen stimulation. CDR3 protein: CASSYALLTGELFF. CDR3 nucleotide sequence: TGTGCCAGCAGTTATGCACTCCTCACCGGGGAGCTGTTTTTT.